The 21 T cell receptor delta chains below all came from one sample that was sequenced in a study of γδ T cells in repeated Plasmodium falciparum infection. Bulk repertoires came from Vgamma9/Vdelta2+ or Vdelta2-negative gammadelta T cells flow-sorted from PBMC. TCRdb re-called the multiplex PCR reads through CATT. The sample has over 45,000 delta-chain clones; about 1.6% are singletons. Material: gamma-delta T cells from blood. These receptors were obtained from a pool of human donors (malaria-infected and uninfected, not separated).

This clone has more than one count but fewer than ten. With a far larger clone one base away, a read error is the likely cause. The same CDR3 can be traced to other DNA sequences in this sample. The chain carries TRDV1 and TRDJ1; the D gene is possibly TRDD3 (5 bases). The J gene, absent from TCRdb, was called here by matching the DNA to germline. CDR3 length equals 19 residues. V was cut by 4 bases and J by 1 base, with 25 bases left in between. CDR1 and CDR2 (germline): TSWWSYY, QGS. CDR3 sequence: CALGVLRQGARSFTDKLIF. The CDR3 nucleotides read TGTGCTCTTGGGGTCTTACGGCAGGGGGCCCGGAGCTTCACCGATAAACTCATCTTT.

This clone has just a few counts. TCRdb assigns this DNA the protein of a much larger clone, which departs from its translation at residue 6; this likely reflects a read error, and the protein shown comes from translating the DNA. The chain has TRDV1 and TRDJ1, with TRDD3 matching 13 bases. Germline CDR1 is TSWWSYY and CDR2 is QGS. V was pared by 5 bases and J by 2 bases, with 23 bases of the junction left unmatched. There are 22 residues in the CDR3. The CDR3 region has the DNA TGTGCTCTTGGGCTCCAATTAGGCCGTAGTACTGGGGGATACGGTACTACCGATAAACTCATCTTT. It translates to CALGLQLGRSTGGYGTTDKLIF.

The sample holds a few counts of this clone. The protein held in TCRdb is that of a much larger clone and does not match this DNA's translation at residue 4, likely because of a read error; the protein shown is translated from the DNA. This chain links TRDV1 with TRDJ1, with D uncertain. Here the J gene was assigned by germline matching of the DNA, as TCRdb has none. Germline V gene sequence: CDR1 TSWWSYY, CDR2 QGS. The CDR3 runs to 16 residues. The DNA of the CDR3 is TGTGCTCTTGAGGAACGGGAGGTTTGGGACACCGATAAACTCATCTTT. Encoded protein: CALEEREVWDTDKLIF.

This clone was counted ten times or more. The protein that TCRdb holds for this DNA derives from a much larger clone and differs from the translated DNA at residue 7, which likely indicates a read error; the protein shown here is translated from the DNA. CDR3 nucleotide sequence: TGTGCTCTTGGGGCATCGGCCCACGATAAACTCATCTTT. This sequence encodes CALGASAHDKLIF. The V call is TRDV1, the J call TRDJ1, with D uncertain. There are 13 residues in the CDR3. CDR1 TSWWSYY and CDR2 QGS come from the germline V gene. Between the trimmed V and J ends, which lost 4 bases and 4 bases, there was a span of 10 bases.

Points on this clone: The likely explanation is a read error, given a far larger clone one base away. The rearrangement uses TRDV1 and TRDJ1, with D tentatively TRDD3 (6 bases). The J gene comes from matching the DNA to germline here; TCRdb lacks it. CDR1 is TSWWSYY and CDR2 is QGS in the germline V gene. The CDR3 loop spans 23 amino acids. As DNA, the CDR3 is TGTGCTCTCGGGGACTCGACCTTCAACGGCATACGAAACGGCTGGGGCCCGACCGGGGGACTCATCTTT. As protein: CALGDSTFNGIRNGWGPTGGLIF.

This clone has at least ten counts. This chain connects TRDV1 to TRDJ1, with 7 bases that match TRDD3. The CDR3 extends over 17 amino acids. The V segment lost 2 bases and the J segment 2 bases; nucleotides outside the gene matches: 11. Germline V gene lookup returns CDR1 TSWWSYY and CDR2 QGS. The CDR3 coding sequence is TGTGCTCTTGGGGAAGTCAGGGGGGATGATGATACCGATAAACTCATCTTT. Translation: CALGEVRGDDDTDKLIF.

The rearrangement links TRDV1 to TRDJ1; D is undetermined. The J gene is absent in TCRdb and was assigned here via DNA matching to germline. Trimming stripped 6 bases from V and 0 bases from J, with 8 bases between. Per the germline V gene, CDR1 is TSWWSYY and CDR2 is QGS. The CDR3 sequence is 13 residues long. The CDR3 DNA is TGTGCTCTTGGAGGGGTTTACACCGATAAACTCATCTTT. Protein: CALGGVYTDKLIF.

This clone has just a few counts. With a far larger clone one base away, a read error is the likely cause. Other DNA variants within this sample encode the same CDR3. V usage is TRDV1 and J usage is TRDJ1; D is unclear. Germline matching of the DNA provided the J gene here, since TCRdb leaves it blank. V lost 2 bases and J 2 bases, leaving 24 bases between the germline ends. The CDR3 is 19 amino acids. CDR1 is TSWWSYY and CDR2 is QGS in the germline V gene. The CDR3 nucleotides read TGTGCTCTTGGGGAATTAGAGTCGTCCCGGTCCTTTATTACCGATAAACTCATCTTT. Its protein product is CALGELESSRSFITDKLIF.

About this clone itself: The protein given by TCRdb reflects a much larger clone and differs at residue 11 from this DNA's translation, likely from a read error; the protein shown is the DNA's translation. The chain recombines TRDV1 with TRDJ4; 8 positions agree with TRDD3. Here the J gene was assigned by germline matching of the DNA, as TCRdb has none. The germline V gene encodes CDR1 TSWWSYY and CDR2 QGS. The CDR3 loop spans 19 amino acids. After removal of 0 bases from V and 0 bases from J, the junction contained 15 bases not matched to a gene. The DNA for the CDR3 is TGTGCTCTTGGGGAACTCCCTAGCCTGGGGGAAACAAGGGCCAGACCCCTGATCTTT. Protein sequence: CALGELPSLGETRARPLIF.

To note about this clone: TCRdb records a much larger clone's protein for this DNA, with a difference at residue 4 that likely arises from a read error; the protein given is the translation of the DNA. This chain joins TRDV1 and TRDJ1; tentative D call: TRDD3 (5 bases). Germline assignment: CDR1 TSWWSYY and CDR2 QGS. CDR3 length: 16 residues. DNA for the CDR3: TGTGCTCTTAGGGATTCCCCGCTACCGTACTGGGATAAACTCATCTTT. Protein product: CALRDSPLPYWDKLIF.

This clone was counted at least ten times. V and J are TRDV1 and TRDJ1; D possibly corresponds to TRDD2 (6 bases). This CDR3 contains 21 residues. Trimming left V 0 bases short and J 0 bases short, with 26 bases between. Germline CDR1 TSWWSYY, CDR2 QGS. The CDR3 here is CALGELVPPTWGIRNTDKLIF. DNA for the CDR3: TGTGCTCTTGGGGAACTAGTTCCTCCTACTTGGGGTATTAGGAACACCGATAAACTCATCTTT.

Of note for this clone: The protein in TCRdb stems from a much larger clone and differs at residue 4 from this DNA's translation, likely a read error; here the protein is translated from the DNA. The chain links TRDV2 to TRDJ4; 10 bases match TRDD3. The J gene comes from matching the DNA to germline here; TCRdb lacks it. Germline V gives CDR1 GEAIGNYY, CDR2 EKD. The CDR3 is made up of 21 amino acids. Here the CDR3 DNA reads TGTGCCTGTGGCACCGTAGACTCCGAGGGTACTGGGGGATCCTTGGCCAGACCCCTGATCTTT. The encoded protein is CACGTVDSEGTGGSLARPLIF.

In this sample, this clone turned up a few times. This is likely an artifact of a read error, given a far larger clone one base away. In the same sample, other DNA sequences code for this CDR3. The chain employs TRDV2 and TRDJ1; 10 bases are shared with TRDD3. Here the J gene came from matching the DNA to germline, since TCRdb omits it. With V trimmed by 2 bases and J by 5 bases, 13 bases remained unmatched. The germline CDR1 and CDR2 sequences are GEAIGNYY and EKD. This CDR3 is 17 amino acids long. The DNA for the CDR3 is TGTGCCTGTGACATCTTGGGGGATACTTCTTCCACTGATAAACTCATCTTT. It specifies CACDILGDTSSTDKLIF.

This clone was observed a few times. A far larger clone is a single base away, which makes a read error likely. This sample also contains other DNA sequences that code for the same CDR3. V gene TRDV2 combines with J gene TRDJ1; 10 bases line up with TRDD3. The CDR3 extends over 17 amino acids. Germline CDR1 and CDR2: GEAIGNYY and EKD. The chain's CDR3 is CACFPLLGDRYTDKLIF. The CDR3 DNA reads TGTGCCTGTTTTCCCTTACTGGGGGATCGGTACACCGATAAACTCATCTTC.

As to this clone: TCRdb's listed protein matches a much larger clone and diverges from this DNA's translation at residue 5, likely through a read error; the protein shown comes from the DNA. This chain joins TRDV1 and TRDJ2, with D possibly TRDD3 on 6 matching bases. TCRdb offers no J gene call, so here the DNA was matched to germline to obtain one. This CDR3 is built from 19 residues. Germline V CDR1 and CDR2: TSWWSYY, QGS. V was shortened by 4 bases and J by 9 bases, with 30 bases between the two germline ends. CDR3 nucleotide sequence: TGTGCTCTTGGGGGACTGGGTCCGACCCCCTCGGGGATCGAACCACAACTCTTCTTT. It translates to CALGGLGPTPSGIEPQLFF.

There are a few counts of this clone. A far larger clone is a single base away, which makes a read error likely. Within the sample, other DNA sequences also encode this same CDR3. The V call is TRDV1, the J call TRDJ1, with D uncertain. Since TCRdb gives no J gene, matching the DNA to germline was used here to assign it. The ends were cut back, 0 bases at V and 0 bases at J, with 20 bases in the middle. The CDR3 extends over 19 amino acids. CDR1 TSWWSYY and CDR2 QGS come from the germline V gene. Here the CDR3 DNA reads TGTGCTCTTGGGGAACTGCCAGTCTACGGTTTCCGGAACACCGATAAACTCATCTTT. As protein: CALGELPVYGFRNTDKLIF.

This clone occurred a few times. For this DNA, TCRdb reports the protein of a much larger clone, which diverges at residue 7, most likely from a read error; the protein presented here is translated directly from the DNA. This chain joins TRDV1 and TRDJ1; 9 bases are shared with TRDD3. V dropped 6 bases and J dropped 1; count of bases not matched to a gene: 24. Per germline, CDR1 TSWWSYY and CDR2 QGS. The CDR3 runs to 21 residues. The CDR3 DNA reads TGTGCTCTTGGAGTGTCAATGCGGTACTGGGGGACTAAAAATTCCACCGATAAACTCATCTTT. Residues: CALGVSMRYWGTKNSTDKLIF.

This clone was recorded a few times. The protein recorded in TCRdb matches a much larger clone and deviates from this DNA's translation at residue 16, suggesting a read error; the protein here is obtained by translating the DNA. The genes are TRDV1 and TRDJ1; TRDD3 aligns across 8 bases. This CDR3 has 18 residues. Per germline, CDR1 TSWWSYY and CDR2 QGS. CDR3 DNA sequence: TGTGCTCTTGGGGAAACAAAGGGATACGTTCTTGACACCGATAAACGCATCTTT. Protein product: CALGETKGYVLDTDKRIF.

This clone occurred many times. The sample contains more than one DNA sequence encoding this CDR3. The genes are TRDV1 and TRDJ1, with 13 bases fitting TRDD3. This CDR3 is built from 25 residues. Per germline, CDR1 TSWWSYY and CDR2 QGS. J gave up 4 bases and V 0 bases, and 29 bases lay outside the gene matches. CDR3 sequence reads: CALGELVLITGGYVARSEGGDKLIF. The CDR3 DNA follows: TGTGCTCTTGGGGAACTAGTCCTGATTACTGGGGGATACGTCGCTCGGTCAGAGGGGGGCGATAAACTCATCTTT.

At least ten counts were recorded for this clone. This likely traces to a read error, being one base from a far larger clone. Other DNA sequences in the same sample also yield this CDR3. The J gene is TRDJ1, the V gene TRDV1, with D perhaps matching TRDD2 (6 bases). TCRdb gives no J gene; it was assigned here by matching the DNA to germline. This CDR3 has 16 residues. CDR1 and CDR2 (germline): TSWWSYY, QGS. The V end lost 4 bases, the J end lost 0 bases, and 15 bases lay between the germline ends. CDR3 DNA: TGTGCTCTTGGGGGCCGCTCCGCCTTCCACACCGATAAACTCATCTTT. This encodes CALGGRSAFHTDKLIF.

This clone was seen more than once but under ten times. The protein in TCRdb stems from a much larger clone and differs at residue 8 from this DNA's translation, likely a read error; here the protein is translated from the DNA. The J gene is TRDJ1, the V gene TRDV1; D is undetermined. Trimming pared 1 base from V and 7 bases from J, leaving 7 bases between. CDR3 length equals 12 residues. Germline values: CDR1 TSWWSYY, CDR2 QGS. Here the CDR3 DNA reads TGTGCTCTTGGGGAACAGTACGGTAAACTCATCTTT. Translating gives CALGEQYGKLIF.